The 6 T cell receptor beta chains below were found in one sample sequenced in a study of T cells in Graves' hyperthyroidism and ophthalmopathy. The source material, RNA transcripts, was used to amplify TCR beta CDR3 regions. The TCR CDR3 first-round RT-PCR relied on the HTBI primer set. TCRdb itself ran the multiplex PCR reads through MiXCR, one entry per CDR3 protein. The data hold 490,000 or so distinct CDR3 sequences, with approximately 16% observed a single time. What was sequenced was blood. These receptors were obtained from a woman under 40 with Graves' ophthalmopathy.

The genes are TRBV27 and TRBJ2-3; TRBD2 matches at 8 bases. Germline V lookup: CDR1 MNHEY, CDR2 SMNVEV (reference sequence). The CDR3 extends over 13 amino acids. J lost 7 bases, V lost 4 bases, and 4 bases had no gene match. The CDR3 DNA reads TGTGCCAGCAGTTCCCTAGCGGGCCATACGCAGTATTTT. Translation: CASSSLAGHTQYF.

Note on this clonotype: A read error may be the cause here, since a much bigger clone is one base away. The conserved closing phenylalanine or tryptophan is absent in this CDR3, likely reflecting a read error. The rearrangement uses TRBV6-1 and TRBJ1-1; 10 nucleotides agree with TRBD1. CDR3 size: 15 residues. J gave up 3 bases and V 6 bases, and 7 bases lay outside the gene matches. Germline V gives CDR1 MNHNS, CDR2 SASEGT. The CDR3 here is CASRADRGSYTEAFS. CDR3 coding DNA: TGTGCCAGCAGGGCGGACAGGGGGTCATACACTGAAGCTTTCTCT.

This clonotype was observed a few times. The chain couples TRBV4-1 to TRBJ2-4; no reliable D call. Germline loops: CDR1 MGHRA, CDR2 YSYEKL. Trimming took off 0 bases at V and 5 bases at J, with 17 bases between the two ends. This CDR3 has 17 residues. CDR3 DNA sequence: TGCGCCAGCAGCCAAGAAGCTGGGGTGATCTTACAAAACATTCAGTACTTC. It translates to CASSQEAGVILQNIQYF.

This chain joins TRBV5-1 and TRBJ2-5; D gene uncertain. Germline V gene sequence: CDR1 SGHRS, CDR2 YFSETQ. This CDR3 contains 12 residues. Trimming took off 5 bases at V and 2 bases at J, with 7 bases between the two ends. DNA of the CDR3: TGCGCCAGCAGTATGGGTCAAGAGACCCAGTACTTC. Encoded protein: CASSMGQETQYF.

V and J are TRBV20-1 and TRBJ1-6; maybe TRBD1 (6 bases). CDR1 and CDR2 from the germline V gene are DFQATT and SNEGSKA (reference sequence). This CDR3 comprises 15 residues. The V and J ends lost 2 bases and 5 bases respectively, with 13 bases between them. The CDR3: CSARSGGFNNSPLHF. As DNA, the CDR3 is TGCAGTGCTAGATCTGGGGGCTTCAATAATTCACCCCTCCACTTT.

CDR3 in amino acids: CASSFPSGTYNEQFF. Here the CDR3 DNA reads TGTGCCAGCAGCTTCCCTAGCGGGACCTACAATGAGCAGTTCTTC. The chain is built from TRBV7-2 and TRBJ2-1, with 9 positions matching TRBD2. Germline CDR1 reads SGHTA; CDR2 reads FQGNSA. V was pared by 3 bases and J by 2 bases, with 2 bases of the junction left unmatched. The CDR3 is made up of 15 amino acids.